This T cell receptor (beta chain) derives from a study of regulatory T cells in long-lasting Graves disease. Concerning this clonotype: Antigen unknown.

Time point denoted: persistent/refractory GD, antithyroid drugs over 5 years with positive TRAb. PBMCs were the source of the RNA used for TCR sequencing. General study results and limits: Newly diagnosed Graves' patients had higher TCR diversity than persistent ones. What was studied was peripheral blood only, and not thyroid tissue.

Assembly of TCR beta libraries relied on iRepertoire HTBI primers together with Arm-PCR of CDR3 regions. TCRdb fed the multiplex PCR reads into MiXCR, producing one record per CDR3 protein. This table holds almost 350,000 distinct CDR3 sequences, around 19% found once. CDR3 length equals 16 residues. Germline values: CDR1 MNHEY, CDR2 SMNVEV (reference sequence). Germline trimming cut 2 bases from V and 7 bases from J; bases unmatched to any gene: 10. The receptor's source is a female donor with Graves disease. The sample here was peripheral blood mononuclear cells (PBMCs), taken when the disease was refractory, from a patient treated with antithyroid drugs. The chain couples TRBV27 to TRBJ2-2, with 7 positions matching TRBD1. This chain's CDR3 is CASSLIGRGISGELFF. CDR3 DNA: TGTGCCAGCAGTTTAATTGGCAGGGGGATAAGCGGGGAGCTGTTTTTT.